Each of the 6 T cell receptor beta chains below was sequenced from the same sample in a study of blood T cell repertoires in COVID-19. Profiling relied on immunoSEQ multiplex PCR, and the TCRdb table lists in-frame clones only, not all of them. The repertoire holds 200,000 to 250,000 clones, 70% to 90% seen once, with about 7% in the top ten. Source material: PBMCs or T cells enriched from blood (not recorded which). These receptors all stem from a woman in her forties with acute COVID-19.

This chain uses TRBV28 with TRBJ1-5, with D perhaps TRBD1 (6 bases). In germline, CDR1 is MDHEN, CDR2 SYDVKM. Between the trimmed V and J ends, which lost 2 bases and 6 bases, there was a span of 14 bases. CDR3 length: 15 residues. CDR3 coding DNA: TGTGCCAGCAGTTTAGGCAGGGGATCGGGTCAGCCCCAGCATTTT. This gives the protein CASSLGRGSGQPQHF. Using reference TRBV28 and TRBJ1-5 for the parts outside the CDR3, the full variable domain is DVKVTQSSRYLVKRTGEKVFLECVQDMDHENMFWYRQDPGLGLRLIYFSYDVKMKEKGDIPEGYSVSREKKERFSLILESASTNQTSMYLCASSLGRGSGQPQHFGDGTRLSIL.

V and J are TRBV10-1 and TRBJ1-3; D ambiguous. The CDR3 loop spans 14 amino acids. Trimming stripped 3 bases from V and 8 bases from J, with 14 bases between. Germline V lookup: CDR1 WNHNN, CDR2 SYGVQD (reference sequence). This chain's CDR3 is CASSENRVGDTIYF. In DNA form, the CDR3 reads TGCGCCAGCAGTGAAAATCGGGTCGGGGACACCATATATTTT.

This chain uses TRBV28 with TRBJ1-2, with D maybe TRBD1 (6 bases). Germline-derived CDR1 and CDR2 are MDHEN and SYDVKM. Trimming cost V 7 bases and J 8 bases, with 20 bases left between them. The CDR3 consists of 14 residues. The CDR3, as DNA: TGTGCCAGCAAAACCTATACAGGGCAGGGAGGCTACACCTTC. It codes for CASKTYTGQGGYTF.

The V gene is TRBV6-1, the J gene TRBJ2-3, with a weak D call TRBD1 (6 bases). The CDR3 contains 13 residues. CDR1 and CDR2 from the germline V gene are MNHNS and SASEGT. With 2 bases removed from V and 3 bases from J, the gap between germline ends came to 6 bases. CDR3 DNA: TGTGCCAGCAGTGAACAGGGGACAGATACGCAGTATTTT. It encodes CASSEQGTDTQYF.

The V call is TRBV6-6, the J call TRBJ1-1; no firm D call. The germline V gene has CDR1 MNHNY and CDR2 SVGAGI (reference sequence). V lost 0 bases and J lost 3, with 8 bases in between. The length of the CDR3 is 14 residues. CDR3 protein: CASSYSSTDTEAFF. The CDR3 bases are TGTGCCAGCAGTTACTCGAGTACCGACACTGAAGCTTTCTTT.

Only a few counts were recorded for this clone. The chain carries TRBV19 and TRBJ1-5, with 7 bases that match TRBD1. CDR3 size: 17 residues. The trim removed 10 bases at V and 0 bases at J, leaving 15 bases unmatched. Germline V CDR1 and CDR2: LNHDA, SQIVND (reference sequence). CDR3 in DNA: TGTGCCACCAGATTCTCCGGGACAGAATATAGCAATCAGCCCCAGCATTTT. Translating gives CATRFSGTEYSNQPQHF.